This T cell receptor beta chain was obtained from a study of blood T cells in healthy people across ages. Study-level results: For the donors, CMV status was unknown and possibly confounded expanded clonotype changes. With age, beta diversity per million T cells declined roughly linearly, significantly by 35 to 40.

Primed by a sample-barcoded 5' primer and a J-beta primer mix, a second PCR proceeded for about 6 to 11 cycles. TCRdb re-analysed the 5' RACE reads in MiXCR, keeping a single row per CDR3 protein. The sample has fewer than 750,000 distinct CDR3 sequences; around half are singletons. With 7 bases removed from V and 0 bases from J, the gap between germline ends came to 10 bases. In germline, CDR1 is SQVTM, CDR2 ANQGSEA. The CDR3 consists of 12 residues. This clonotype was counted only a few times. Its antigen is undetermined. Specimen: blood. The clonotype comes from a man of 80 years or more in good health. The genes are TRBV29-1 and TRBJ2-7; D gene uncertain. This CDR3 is CSARWSSYEQYF. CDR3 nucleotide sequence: TGCAGCGCTAGATGGAGCTCCTACGAGCAGTACTTC.